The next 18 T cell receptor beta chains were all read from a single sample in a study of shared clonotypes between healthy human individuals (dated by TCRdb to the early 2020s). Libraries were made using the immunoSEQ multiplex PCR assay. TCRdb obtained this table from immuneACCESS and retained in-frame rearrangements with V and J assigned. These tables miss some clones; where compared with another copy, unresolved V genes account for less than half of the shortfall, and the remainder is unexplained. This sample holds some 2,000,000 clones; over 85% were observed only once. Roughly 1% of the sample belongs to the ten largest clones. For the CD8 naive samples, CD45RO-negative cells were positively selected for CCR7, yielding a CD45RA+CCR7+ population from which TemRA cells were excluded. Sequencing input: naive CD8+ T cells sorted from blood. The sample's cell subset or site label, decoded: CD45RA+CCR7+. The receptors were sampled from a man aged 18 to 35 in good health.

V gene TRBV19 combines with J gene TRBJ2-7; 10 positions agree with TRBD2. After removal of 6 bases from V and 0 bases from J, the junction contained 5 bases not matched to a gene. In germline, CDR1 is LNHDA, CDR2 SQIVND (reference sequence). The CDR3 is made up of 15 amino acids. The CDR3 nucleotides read TGTGCCAGTAGCCTAGCGGGGGCCGGCTCCTACGAGCAGTACTTC. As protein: CASSLAGAGSYEQYF.

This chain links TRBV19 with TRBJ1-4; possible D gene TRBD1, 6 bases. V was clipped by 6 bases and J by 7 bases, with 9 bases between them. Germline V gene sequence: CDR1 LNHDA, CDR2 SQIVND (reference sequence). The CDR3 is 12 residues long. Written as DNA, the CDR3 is TGTGCCAGTAGCCCAGGGGCTGAAAAACTGTTTTTT. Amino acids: CASSPGAEKLFF. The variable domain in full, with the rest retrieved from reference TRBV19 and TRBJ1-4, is DGGITQSPKYLFRKEGQNVTLSCEQNLNHDAMYWYRQDPGQGLRLIYYSQIVNDFQKGDIAEGYSVSREKKESFPLTVTSAQKNPTAFYLCASSPGAEKLFFGSGTQLSVL.

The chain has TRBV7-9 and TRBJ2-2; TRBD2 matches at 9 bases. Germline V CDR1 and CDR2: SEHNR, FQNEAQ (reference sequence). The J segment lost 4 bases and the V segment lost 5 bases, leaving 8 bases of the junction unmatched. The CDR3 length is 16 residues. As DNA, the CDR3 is TGTGCCAGCAGCCCAATAGCGGGAGAAAGCACCGGGGAGCTGTTTTTT. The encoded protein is CASSPIAGESTGELFF.

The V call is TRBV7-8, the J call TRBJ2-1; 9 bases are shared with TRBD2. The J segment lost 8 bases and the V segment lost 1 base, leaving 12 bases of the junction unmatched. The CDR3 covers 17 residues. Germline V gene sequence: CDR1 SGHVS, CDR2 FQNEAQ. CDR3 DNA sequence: TGTGCCAGCAGCTTAGGACCGGGACTAGCTATTGTCGATGAGCAGTTCTTC. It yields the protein CASSLGPGLAIVDEQFF.

In DNA, the CDR3 is TGCGCCAGCAGCCAAGACGACAGCGGGAGTTACGAGCAGTACTTC. It translates to CASSQDDSGSYEQYF. The chain couples TRBV4-3 to TRBJ2-7; TRBD2 matches at 8 bases. The CDR3 length is 15 residues. CDR1 and CDR2 from the germline V gene are LGHNA and YSLEER. The junction had 5 bases not matched to a gene; V was cut back by 0 bases and J by 4 bases.

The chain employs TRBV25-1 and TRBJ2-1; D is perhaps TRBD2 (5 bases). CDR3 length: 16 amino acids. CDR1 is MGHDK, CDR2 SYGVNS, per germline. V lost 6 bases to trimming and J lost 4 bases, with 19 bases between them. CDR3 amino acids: CASSKKGGPLYNEQFF. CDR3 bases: TGTGCCAGCAGCAAGAAGGGCGGGCCGCTTTACAATGAGCAGTTCTTC.

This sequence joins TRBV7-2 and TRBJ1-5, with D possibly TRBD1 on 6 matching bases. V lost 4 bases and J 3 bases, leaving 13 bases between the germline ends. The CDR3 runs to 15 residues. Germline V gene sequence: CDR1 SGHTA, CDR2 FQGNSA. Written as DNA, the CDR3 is TGTGCCAGCAGCTCAACCGGACAGACCAATCAGCCCCAGCATTTT. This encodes CASSSTGQTNQPQHF. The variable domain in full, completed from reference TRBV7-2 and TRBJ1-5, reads GAGVSQSPSNKVTEKGKDVELRCDPISGHTALYWYRQSLGQGLEFLIYFQGNSAPDKSGLPSDRFSAERTGGSVSTLTIQRTQQEDSAVYLCASSSTGQTNQPQHFGDGTRLSIL.

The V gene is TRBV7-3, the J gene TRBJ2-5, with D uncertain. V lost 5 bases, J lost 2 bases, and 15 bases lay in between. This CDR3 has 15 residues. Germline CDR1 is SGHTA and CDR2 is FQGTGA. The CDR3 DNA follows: TGTGCCAGCAGCCCCGGGCAGGTCTCACAAGAGACCCAGTACTTC. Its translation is CASSPGQVSQETQYF.

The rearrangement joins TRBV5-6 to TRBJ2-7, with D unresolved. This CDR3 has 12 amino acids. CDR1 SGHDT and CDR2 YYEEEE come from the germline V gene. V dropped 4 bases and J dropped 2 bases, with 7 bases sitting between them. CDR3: CASSLLTYEQYF. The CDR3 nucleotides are TGTGCCAGCAGCCTGTTAACCTACGAGCAGTACTTC. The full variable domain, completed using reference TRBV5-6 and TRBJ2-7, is DAGVTQSPTHLIKTRGQQVTLRCSPKSGHDTVSWYQQALGQGPQFIFQYYEEEERQRGNFPDRFSGHQFPNYSSELNVNALLLGDSALYLCASSLLTYEQYFGPGTRLTVT.

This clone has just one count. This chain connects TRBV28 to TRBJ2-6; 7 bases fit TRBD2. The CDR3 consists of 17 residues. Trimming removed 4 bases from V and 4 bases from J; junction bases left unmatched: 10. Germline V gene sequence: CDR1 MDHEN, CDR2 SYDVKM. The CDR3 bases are TGTGCCAGCAGTTATGTGATGGGAGGGGCCGGGGCCAACGTCCTGACTTTC. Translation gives CASSYVMGGAGANVLTF.

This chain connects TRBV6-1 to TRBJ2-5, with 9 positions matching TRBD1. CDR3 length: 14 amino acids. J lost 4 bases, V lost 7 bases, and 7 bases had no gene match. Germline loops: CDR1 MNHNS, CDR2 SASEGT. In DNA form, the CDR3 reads TGTGCCAGCAAACTGGACAGGGGAACAGAGACCCAGTACTTC. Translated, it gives CASKLDRGTETQYF.

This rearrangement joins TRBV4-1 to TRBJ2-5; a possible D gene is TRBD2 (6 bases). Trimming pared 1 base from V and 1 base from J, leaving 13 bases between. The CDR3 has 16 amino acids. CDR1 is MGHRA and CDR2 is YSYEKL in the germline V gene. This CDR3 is CASSQVGGASQETQYF. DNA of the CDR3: TGCGCCAGCAGCCAAGTGGGCGGGGCGAGCCAAGAGACCCAGTACTTC.

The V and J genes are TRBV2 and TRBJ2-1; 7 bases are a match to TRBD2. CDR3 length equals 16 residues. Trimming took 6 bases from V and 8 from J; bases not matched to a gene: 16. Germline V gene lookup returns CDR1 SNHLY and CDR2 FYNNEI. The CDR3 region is CASSSPTRTREYEQFF. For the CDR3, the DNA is TGTGCCAGCAGCTCACCCACCCGGACTAGAGAATATGAGCAGTTCTTC.

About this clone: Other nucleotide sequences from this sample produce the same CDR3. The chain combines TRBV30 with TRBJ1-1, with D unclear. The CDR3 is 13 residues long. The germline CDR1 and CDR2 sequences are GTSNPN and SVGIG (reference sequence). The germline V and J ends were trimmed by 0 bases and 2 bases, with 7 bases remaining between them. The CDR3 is CAWSVLQNTEAFF. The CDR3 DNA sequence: TGTGCCTGGAGTGTACTGCAAAACACTGAAGCTTTCTTT.

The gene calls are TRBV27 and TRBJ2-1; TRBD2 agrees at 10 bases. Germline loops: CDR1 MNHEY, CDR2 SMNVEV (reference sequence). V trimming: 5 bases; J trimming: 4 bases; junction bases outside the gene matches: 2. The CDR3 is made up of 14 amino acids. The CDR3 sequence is CASSPGLAYNEQFF. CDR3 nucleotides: TGTGCCAGCAGTCCGGGACTAGCGTACAATGAGCAGTTCTTC.

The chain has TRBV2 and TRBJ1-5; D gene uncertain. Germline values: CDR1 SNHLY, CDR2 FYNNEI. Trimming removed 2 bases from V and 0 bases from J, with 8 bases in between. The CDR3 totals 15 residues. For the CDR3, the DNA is TGTGCCAGCAGTGAACGCCAGCATAGCAATCAGCCCCAGCATTTT. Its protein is CASSERQHSNQPQHF. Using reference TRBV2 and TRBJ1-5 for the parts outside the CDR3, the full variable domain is EPEVTQTPSHQVTQMGQEVILRCVPISNHLYFYWYRQILGQKVEFLVSFYNNEISEKSEIFDDQFSVERPDGSNFTLKIRSTKLEDSAMYFCASSERQHSNQPQHFGDGTRLSIL.

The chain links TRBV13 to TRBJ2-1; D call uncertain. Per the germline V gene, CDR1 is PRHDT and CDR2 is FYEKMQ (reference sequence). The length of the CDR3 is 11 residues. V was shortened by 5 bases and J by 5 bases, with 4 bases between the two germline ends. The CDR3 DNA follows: TGTGCCAGCAGCGTAGACAATGAGCAGTTCTTC. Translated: CASSVDNEQFF.

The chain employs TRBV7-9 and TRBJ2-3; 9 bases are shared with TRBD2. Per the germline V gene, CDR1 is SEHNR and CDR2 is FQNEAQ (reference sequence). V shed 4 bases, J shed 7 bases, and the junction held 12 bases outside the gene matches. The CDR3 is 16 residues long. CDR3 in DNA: TGTGCCAGCAGCTCCTCGCGGGGGGGTTTCGAAAATACGCAGTATTTT. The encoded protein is CASSSSRGGFENTQYF.